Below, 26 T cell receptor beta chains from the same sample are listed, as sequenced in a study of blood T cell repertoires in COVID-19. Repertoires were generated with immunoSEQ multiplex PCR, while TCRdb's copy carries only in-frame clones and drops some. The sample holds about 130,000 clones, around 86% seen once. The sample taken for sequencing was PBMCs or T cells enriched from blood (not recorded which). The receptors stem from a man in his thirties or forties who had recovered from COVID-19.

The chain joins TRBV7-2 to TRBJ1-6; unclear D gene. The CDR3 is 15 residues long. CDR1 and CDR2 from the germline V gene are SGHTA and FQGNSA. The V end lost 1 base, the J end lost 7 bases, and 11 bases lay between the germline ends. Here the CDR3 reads CASSLVRHVNSPLHF. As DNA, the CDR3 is TGTGCCAGCAGCTTAGTAAGACATGTCAATTCACCCCTCCACTTT.

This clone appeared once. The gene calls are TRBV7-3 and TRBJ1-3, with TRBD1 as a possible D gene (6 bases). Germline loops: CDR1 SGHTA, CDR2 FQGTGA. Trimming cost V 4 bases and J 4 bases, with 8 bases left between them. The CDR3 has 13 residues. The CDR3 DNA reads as TGTGCCAGCAGCTCAGGACAGGGAAACACCATATATTTT. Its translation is CASSSGQGNTIYF.

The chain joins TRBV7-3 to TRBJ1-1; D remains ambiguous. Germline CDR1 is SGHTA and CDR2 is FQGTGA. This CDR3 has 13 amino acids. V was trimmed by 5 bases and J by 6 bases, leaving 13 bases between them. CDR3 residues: CASSLNRQPEAFF. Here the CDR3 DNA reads TGTGCCAGCAGCCTAAACCGACAACCTGAAGCTTTCTTT.

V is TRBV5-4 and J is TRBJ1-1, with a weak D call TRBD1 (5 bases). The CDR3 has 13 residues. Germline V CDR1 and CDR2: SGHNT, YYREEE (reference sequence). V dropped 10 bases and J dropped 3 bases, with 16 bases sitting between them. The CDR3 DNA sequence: TGTGCCGCGGGGCCCAGGGTAGACACTGAAGCTTTCTTT. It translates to CAAGPRVDTEAFF.

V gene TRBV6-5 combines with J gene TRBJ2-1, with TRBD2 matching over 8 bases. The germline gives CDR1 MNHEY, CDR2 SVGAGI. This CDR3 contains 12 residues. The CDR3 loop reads CAAGLVFHEQFF. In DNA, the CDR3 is TGTGCTGCGGGACTAGTTTTCCATGAGCAGTTCTTC.

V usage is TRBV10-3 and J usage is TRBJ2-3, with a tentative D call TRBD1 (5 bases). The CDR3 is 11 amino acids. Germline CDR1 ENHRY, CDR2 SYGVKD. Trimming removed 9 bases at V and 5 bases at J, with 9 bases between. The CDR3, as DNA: TGTGCCATTAAAAGGGGAGATACGCAGTATTTT. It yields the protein CAIKRGDTQYF.

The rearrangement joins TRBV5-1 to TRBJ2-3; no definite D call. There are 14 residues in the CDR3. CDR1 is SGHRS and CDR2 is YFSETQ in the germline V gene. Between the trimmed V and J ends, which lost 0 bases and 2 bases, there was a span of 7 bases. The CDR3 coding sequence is TGCGCCAGCAGCTTGGATCAGTACACAGATACGCAGTATTTT. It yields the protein CASSLDQYTDTQYF.

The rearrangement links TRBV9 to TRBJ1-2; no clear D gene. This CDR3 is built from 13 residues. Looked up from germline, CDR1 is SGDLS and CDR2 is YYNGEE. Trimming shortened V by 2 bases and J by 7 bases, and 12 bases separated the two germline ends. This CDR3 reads CASSVEPGRGYTF. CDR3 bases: TGTGCCAGCAGCGTCGAACCGGGTCGTGGCTACACCTTC.

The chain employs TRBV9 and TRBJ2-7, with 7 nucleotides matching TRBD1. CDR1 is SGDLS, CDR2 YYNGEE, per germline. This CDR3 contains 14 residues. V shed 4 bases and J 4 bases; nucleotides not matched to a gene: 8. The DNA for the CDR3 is TGTGCCAGCAGCCCAATCGGACAGGTTTACGAGCAGTACTTC. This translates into CASSPIGQVYEQYF.

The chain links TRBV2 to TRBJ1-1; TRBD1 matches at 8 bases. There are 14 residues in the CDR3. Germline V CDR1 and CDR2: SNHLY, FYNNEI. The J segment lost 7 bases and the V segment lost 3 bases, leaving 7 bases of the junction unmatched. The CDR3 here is CASSDGQGAVEAFF. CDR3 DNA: TGTGCCAGCAGTGATGGGCAGGGGGCTGTTGAAGCTTTCTTT. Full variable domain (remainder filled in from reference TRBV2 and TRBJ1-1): EPEVTQTPSHQVTQMGQEVILRCVPISNHLYFYWYRQILGQKVEFLVSFYNNEISEKSEIFDDQFSVERPDGSNFTLKIRSTKLEDSAMYFCASSDGQGAVEAFFGQGTRLTVV.

CDR3 bases: TGCGCCAGCAGCCAAGATATCCGGCTAGCGGGTATTCTGAATGAGCAGTTCTTC. This translates into CASSQDIRLAGILNEQFF. V is TRBV4-1 and J is TRBJ2-1, with 8 bases lining up with TRBD2. CDR3 size: 18 residues. V gave up 0 bases and J gave up 7 bases; unmatched junction bases: 14. The germline V gene encodes CDR1 MGHRA and CDR2 YSYEKL.

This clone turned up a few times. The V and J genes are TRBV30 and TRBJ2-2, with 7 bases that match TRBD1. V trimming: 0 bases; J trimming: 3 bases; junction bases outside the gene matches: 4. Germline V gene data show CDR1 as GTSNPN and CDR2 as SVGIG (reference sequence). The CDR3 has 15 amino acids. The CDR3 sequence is CAWSVQGRDTGELFF. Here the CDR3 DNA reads TGTGCCTGGAGTGTACAGGGGCGCGACACCGGGGAGCTGTTTTTT.

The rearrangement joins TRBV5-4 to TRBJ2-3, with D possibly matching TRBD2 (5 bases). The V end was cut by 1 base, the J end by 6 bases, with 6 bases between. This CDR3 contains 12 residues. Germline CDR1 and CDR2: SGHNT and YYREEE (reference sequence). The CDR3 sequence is CASSLREDTQYF. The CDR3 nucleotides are TGTGCCAGCAGCTTGAGGGAGGATACGCAGTATTTT.

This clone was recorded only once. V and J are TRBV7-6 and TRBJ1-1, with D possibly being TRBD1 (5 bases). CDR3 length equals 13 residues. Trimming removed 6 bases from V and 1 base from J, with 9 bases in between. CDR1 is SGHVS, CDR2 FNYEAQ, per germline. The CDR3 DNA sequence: TGTGCCAGCAGTGTTAGGGGGAACACTGAAGCTTTCTTT. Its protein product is CASSVRGNTEAFF.

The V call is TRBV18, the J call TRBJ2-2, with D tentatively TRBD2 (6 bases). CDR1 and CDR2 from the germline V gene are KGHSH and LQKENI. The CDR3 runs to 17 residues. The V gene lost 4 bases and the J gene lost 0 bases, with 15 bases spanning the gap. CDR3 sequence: CASSLRGGTPNTGELFF. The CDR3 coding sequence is TGTGCCAGCTCACTTAGAGGTGGGACTCCGAACACCGGGGAGCTGTTTTTT.

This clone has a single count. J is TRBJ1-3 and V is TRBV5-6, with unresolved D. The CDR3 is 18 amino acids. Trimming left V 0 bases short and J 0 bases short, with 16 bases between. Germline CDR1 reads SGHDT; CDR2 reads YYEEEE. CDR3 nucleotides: TGTGCCAGCAGCTTGGAAATTAGTCTTAATCGCTCTGGAAACACCATATATTTT. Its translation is CASSLEISLNRSGNTIYF. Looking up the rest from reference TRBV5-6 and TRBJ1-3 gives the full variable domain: DAGVTQSPTHLIKTRGQQVTLRCSPKSGHDTVSWYQQALGQGPQFIFQYYEEEERQRGNFPDRFSGHQFPNYSSELNVNALLLGDSALYLCASSLEISLNRSGNTIYFGEGSWLTVV.

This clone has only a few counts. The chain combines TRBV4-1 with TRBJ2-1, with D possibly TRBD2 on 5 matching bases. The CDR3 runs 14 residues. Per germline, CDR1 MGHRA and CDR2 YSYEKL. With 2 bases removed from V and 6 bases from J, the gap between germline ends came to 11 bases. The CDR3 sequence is CASSQTGSSNEQFF. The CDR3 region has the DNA TGCGCCAGCAGCCAAACTGGGAGTAGCAATGAGCAGTTCTTC.

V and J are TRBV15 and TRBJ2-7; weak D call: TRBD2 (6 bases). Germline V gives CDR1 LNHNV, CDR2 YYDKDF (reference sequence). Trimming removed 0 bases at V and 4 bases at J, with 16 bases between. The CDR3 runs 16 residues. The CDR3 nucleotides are TGTGCCACCAGCAGAGAAGGTGGGCTAGCGTATTACGAGCAGTACTTC. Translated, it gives CATSREGGLAYYEQYF.

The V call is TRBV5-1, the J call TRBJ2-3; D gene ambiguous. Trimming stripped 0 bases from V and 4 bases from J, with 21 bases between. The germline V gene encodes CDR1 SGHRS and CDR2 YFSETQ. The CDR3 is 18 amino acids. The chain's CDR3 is CASSLDRKAVQTADTQYF. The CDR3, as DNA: TGCGCCAGCAGCTTGGACCGAAAAGCTGTCCAAACGGCAGATACGCAGTATTTT. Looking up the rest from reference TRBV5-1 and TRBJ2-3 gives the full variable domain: KAGVTQTPRYLIKTRGQQVTLSCSPISGHRSVSWYQQTPGQGLQFLFEYFSETQRNKGNFPGRFSGRQFSNSRSEMNVSTLELGDSALYLCASSLDRKAVQTADTQYFGPGTRLTVL.

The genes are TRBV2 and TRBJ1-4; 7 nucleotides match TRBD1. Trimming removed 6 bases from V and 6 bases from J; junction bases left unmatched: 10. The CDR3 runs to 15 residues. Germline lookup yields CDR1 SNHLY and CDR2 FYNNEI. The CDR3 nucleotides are TGTGCCAGCAGACTGGGACAGCCAGGGCATGAAAAACTGTTTTTT. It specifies CASRLGQPGHEKLFF.

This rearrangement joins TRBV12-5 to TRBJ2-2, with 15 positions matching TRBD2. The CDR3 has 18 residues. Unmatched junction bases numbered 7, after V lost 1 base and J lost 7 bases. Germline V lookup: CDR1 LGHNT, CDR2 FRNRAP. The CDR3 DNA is TGTGCTAGTGGTTTGGCAGGACTAGCGGGGGGGCTCTACGGGGAGCTGTTTTTT. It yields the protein CASGLAGLAGGLYGELFF.

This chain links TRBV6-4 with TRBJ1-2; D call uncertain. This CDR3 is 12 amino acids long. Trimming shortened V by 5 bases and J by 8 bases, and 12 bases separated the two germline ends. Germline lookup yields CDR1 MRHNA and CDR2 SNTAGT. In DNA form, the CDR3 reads TGTGCCAGCAGTTCGCAGCGTGGCGGCTACACCTTC. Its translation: CASSSQRGGYTF.

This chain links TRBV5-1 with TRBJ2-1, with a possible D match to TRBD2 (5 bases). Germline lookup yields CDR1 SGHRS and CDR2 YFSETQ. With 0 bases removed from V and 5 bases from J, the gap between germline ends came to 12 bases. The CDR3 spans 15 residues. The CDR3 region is CASSLVGTGNNEQFF. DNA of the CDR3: TGCGCCAGCAGCTTGGTGGGTACGGGAAACAATGAGCAGTTCTTC.

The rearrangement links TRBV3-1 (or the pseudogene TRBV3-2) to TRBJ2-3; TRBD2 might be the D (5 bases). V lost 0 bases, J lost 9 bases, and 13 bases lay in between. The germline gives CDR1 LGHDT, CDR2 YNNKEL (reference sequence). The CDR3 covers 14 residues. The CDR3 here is CASSQDGLAPTQYF. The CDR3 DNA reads TGTGCCAGCAGCCAAGACGGTCTAGCCCCAACGCAGTATTTT.

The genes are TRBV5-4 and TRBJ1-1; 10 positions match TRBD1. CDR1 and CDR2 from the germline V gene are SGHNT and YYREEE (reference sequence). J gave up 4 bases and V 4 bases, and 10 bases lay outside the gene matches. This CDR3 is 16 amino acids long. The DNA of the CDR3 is TGTGCCAGCAGCCGCTACACGAGGGACAGGGGCACTGAAGCTTTCTTT. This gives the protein CASSRYTRDRGTEAFF. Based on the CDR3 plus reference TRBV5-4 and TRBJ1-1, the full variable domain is ETGVTQSPTHLIKTRGQQVTLRCSSQSGHNTVSWYQQALGQGPQFIFQYYREEENGRGNFPPRFSGLQFPNYSSELNVNALELDDSALYLCASSRYTRDRGTEAFFGQGTRLTVV.

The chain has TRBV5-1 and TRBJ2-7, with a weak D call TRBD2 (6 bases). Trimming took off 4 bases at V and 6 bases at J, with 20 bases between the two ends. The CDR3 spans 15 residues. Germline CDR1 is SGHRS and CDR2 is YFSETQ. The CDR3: CASSQISAGRREQYF. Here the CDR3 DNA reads TGCGCCAGCAGCCAAATATCAGCGGGCCGCCGCGAGCAGTACTTC. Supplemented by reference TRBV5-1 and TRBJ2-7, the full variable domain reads KAGVTQTPRYLIKTRGQQVTLSCSPISGHRSVSWYQQTPGQGLQFLFEYFSETQRNKGNFPGRFSGRQFSNSRSEMNVSTLELGDSALYLCASSQISAGRREQYFGPGTRLTVT.